A single sample gave rise to the 29 T cell receptor beta chains below, sequenced in a study of Graves' ophthalmopathy and Graves' hyperthyroidism. For repertoire sequencing, the TCR beta CDR3 regions were amplified from RNA transcripts. RT-PCR in the first round used HTBI primers; a second-round multiplex PCR followed. MiXCR, run by TCRdb on the multiplex PCR reads, gives a single entry per CDR3 protein. The top ten hold 3.5% to 4.5% of the sample, which has 560,000 or so distinct CDR3 sequences, under 40% seen once. Material: peripheral blood or thyroid tissue (not recorded which). Receptors were obtained from an adult man with Graves' hyperthyroidism.

The chain recombines TRBV7-9 with TRBJ1-1, with 11 bases identical to TRBD1. V lost 5 bases, J lost 1 base, and 3 bases stayed unmatched. CDR3 length: 15 residues. The germline gives CDR1 SEHNR, CDR2 FQNEAQ (reference sequence). This CDR3 reads CASSRDRGSNTEAFF. As DNA, the CDR3 is TGTGCCAGCAGCAGGGACAGGGGGTCGAACACTGAAGCTTTCTTT.

This clonotype was seen ten or more times. The V and J genes are TRBV7-2 and TRBJ2-7; no definite D call. The V gene lost 5 bases and the J gene lost 3 bases, with 20 bases spanning the gap. From germline, CDR1 is SGHTA and CDR2 FQGNSA. This CDR3 is 16 amino acids long. The CDR3 loop reads CASSPSSSPKRYEQYF. As DNA, the CDR3 is TGTGCCAGCAGCCCCTCAAGCTCCCCCAAACGCTACGAGCAGTACTTC.

This clonotype was recorded at least ten times. This chain links TRBV11-2 with TRBJ1-1; tentative D call: TRBD1 (5 bases). V was shortened by 2 bases and J by 0 bases, with 13 bases between the two germline ends. CDR3 length: 16 amino acids. Looked up from germline, CDR1 is SGHAT and CDR2 is FQNNGV. CDR3 in amino acids: CASSLFGGSVNTEAFF. The DNA of the CDR3 is TGTGCCAGCAGCTTATTCGGGGGTTCCGTGAACACTGAAGCTTTCTTT.

This clonotype was counted once. A clone one base away is much larger, so this may be a read error. V gene TRBV10-2 combines with J gene TRBJ1-1, with D perhaps TRBD1 (5 bases). Germline CDR1 and CDR2: WSHSY and SAAADI. There are 13 residues in the CDR3. The CDR3 region is CASGESVGRGAFF. The CDR3 DNA follows: TGCGCCAGCGGTGAGTCTGTAGGGAGGGGAGCTTTCTTT.

Ten or more counts support this clonotype. The genes are TRBV7-9 and TRBJ2-5, with no clear D. CDR3 length: 13 residues. The V and J ends lost 2 bases and 3 bases respectively, with 7 bases between them. In germline, CDR1 is SEHNR, CDR2 FQNEAQ (reference sequence). The CDR3 spells CASSLRAEETQYF. The DNA of the CDR3 is TGTGCCAGCAGCTTAAGGGCGGAAGAGACCCAGTACTTC.

About this clonotype: A much larger clone lies one base from this, so it may be a read error. The rearrangement links TRBV2 to TRBJ1-5, with D uncertain. The V gene lost 4 bases and the J gene lost 0 bases, with 7 bases spanning the gap. This CDR3 contains 14 residues. The germline gives CDR1 SNHLY, CDR2 FYNNEI. The DNA of the CDR3 is TGTGCCAGCAGTGGAACGACTAGCAATCAGCCCCAGCATTTT. Protein sequence: CASSGTTSNQPQHF.

This clonotype has at least ten counts. This rearrangement joins TRBV4-1 to TRBJ2-5; D ambiguous. Trimming removed 2 bases from V and 5 bases from J, with 12 bases in between. Germline loops: CDR1 MGHRA, CDR2 YSYEKL. This CDR3 region has 14 residues. CDR3 nucleotides: TGCGCCAGCAGCCAACAGGTCCTCTGGGAGACCCAGTACTTC. This translates into CASSQQVLWETQYF.

The rearrangement links TRBV15 to TRBJ2-7, with D possibly TRBD1 on 5 matching bases. CDR1 is LNHNV and CDR2 is YYDKDF in the germline V gene (reference sequence). The CDR3 has 15 residues. The V gene lost 1 base and the J gene lost 6 bases, with 16 bases spanning the gap. The CDR3 region has the DNA TGTGCCACCAGCAGAGGACAGTCAAGCTCCGGCGAGCAGTACTTC. Translated: CATSRGQSSSGEQYF.

CDR3 DNA: TGCGCCAGCAGCCTTGGACAGGAGAATGAAAAACTGTTTTTT. Amino acids: CASSLGQENEKLFF. The chain uses TRBV4-1 and TRBJ1-4; 7 bases line up with TRBD1. The CDR3 totals 14 residues. Looked up from germline, CDR1 is MGHRA and CDR2 is YSYEKL. Germline trimming cut 4 bases from V and 5 bases from J; bases unmatched to any gene: 4.

This chain connects TRBV5-1 to TRBJ2-7; TRBD1 matches at 7 bases. V lost 4 bases and J lost 1; bases outside the gene matches: 8. Germline V gives CDR1 SGHRS, CDR2 YFSETQ. CDR3 length: 15 residues. CDR3 in amino acids: CASSMGQPRSYEQYF. The CDR3 DNA reads TGCGCCAGCAGCATGGGACAGCCGCGATCCTACGAGCAGTACTTC. The full variable domain, in which reference TRBV5-1 and TRBJ2-7 provide the parts outside the CDR3, is KAGVTQTPRYLIKTRGQQVTLSCSPISGHRSVSWYQQTPGQGLQFLFEYFSETQRNKGNFPGRFSGRQFSNSRSEMNVSTLELGDSALYLCASSMGQPRSYEQYFGPGTRLTVT.

This clonotype has a count of ten or more. The V and J genes are TRBV6-5 and TRBJ1-5; D ambiguous. The V gene's germline CDR1 is MNHEY and CDR2 SVGAGI. The CDR3 totals 14 residues. Trimming took off 2 bases at V and 4 bases at J, with 9 bases between the two ends. In DNA form, the CDR3 reads TGTGCCAGCAGTTACGCCGGGTCTAATCAGCCCCAGCATTTT. Protein sequence: CASSYAGSNQPQHF.

This clonotype was observed at least ten times. This chain joins TRBV10-1 and TRBJ2-2, with D perhaps matching TRBD2 (6 bases). V was clipped by 2 bases and J by 3 bases, with 7 bases between them. The germline V gene has CDR1 WNHNN and CDR2 SYGVQD (reference sequence). CDR3 length equals 14 residues. This chain's CDR3 is CASSEGGDTGELFF. In DNA, the CDR3 is TGCGCCAGCAGTGAGGGAGGGGACACCGGGGAGCTGTTTTTT.

This clonotype was counted ten times or more. The chain recombines TRBV9 with TRBJ2-2; no definite D call. Trimming cost V 3 bases and J 7 bases, with 7 bases left between them. CDR3 length equals 12 residues. CDR1 SGDLS and CDR2 YYNGEE come from the germline V gene. Here the CDR3 reads CASSGRVGELFF. The CDR3 nucleotides are TGTGCCAGCAGCGGACGGGTCGGGGAGCTGTTTTTT.

This clonotype showed up many times. V usage is TRBV5-8 and J usage is TRBJ2-7, with no clear D. The CDR3 is 14 residues long. V lost 4 bases, J lost 2 bases, and 13 bases lay in between. Germline CDR1 reads SGHTS; CDR2 reads YDEGEE. DNA of the CDR3: TGTGCCAGCAGCCGTCTCAGAGCAACCTACGAGCAGTACTTC. Protein: CASSRLRATYEQYF.

This clonotype occurred a few times. The CDR3 region is CSVELAGEGGSKAQYF. In DNA form, the CDR3 reads TGCAGCGTTGAATTGGCAGGTGAGGGCGGAAGTAAAGCGCAGTACTTC. This chain links TRBV29-1 with TRBJ2-7, with TRBD2 as a possible D gene (5 bases). The length of the CDR3 is 16 residues. In germline, CDR1 is SQVTM, CDR2 ANQGSEA. V dropped 2 bases and J dropped 9 bases, with 26 bases sitting between them.

This clonotype was counted at least ten times. V and J are TRBV6-1 and TRBJ1-1, with D uncertain. V lost 0 bases and J lost 3, with 8 bases in between. Per the germline V gene, CDR1 is MNHNS and CDR2 is SASEGT. This CDR3 has 14 amino acids. DNA of the CDR3: TGTGCCAGCAGTGAAGCAGGCAGCCACACTGAAGCTTTCTTT. Translated: CASSEAGSHTEAFF.

The V gene is TRBV10-3, the J gene TRBJ1-5, with 10 bases identical to TRBD1. The CDR3 has 18 amino acids. Trimming took 10 bases from V and 0 from J; bases not matched to a gene: 15. Looked up from germline, CDR1 is ENHRY and CDR2 is SYGVKD. The CDR3, as DNA: TGTGCCAGCTCACCCGGGACAGGGGACTCCTATAGCAATCAGCCCCAGCATTTT. Protein: CASSPGTGDSYSNQPQHF.

This clonotype was observed many times. V and J are TRBV11-2 and TRBJ2-2, with a possible D match to TRBD2 (5 bases). This CDR3 region has 15 residues. Germline V gene sequence: CDR1 SGHAT, CDR2 FQNNGV. This CDR3 reads CATTRERSQGGPLFF. The CDR3 coding sequence is TGTGCAACCACGAGGGAGCGGAGCCAAGGTGGTCCGCTGTTTTTT.

Only a few counts were recorded for this clonotype. This chain connects TRBV28 to TRBJ2-5, with 9 bases fitting TRBD1. The CDR3 contains 14 residues. CDR1 and CDR2 from the germline V gene are MDHEN and SYDVKM. V gave up 6 bases and J gave up 5 bases; unmatched junction bases: 7. Written as DNA, the CDR3 is TGTGCCAGCAGAGACAACAGGGGGCGCGAGACCCAGTACTTC. Translated, it gives CASRDNRGRETQYF.

The V call is TRBV24-1, the J call TRBJ2-7; D is unclear. The CDR3 runs 11 residues. The ends were cut back, 6 bases at V and 3 bases at J, with 5 bases in the middle. Germline CDR1 KGHDR, CDR2 SFDVKD. The CDR3 sequence: CATSTGYEQYF. CDR3 in DNA: TGTGCCACCAGTACTGGCTACGAGCAGTACTTC.

This clonotype was found many times. The chain joins TRBV7-6 to TRBJ2-5; either TRBD1 or TRBD2 may fit D (5 bases each). The CDR3 length is 15 residues. The germline CDR1 and CDR2 sequences are SGHVS and FNYEAQ. V was pared by 2 bases and J by 2 bases, with 12 bases between. The CDR3 here is CASSLSWGNQETQYF. The CDR3 bases are TGTGCCAGCAGCTTATCATGGGGGAATCAAGAGACCCAGTACTTC. The complete variable domain, with remaining parts taken from reference TRBV7-6 and TRBJ2-5, reads GAGVSQSPRYKVTKRGQDVALRCDPISGHVSLYWYRQALGQGPEFLTYFNYEAQQDKSGLPNDRFSAERPEGSISTLTIQRTEQRDSAMYRCASSLSWGNQETQYFGPGTRLLVL.

Remarks on this clonotype: A read error is possible here, since a much larger clone lies one base away. V and J are TRBV4-2 and TRBJ2-5, with D maybe TRBD1 (5 bases). Germline values: CDR1 LGHNA, CDR2 YNFKEQ. The CDR3 runs 15 residues. This CDR3 is CACSSGAARLETQYF. The DNA for the CDR3 is TGTGCCTGCAGCTCTGGGGCCGCGAGGTTGGAGACCCAGTACTTC.

For this clonotype: A much larger clone is a single base away; this may be a read error. This rearrangement joins TRBV7-3 to TRBJ2-2, with a weak D call TRBD2 (6 bases). The germline V gene encodes CDR1 SGHTA and CDR2 FQGTGA. V lost 5 bases to trimming and J lost 7 bases, with 20 bases between them. This CDR3 contains 16 residues. The DNA for the CDR3 is TGTGCCAGCAGCACCCGGACTGGCGGGGACGTCGGGGAGCTGTTTTTT. Amino acid sequence: CASSTRTGGDVGELFF.

This clonotype was counted ten times or more. The chain recombines TRBV10-1 with TRBJ2-7; D ambiguous. There are 13 residues in the CDR3. Between the trimmed V and J ends, which lost 4 bases and 0 bases, there was a span of 7 bases. Germline V CDR1 and CDR2: WNHNN, SYGVQD (reference sequence). CDR3 loop: CASSGDHSYEQYF. The CDR3, as DNA: TGCGCCAGCAGTGGTGACCACTCCTACGAGCAGTACTTC.

V gene TRBV30 combines with J gene TRBJ2-7, with TRBD2 matching 13 bases. The J segment lost 3 bases and the V segment lost 2 bases, leaving 7 bases of the junction unmatched. Germline-derived CDR1 and CDR2 are GTSNPN and SVGIG (reference sequence). The CDR3 sequence is 16 residues long. CDR3 in DNA: TGTGCCTGGAGTTCCGGGACTAGCGGGATCTTCTACGAGCAGTACTTC. Protein sequence: CAWSSGTSGIFYEQYF.

Worth noting for this clonotype: The germline gene is not matched at one end of the junction; a read error may be the cause. The chain carries TRBV10-3 and TRBJ2-5; D remains ambiguous. The CDR3 contains 14 residues. Germline V gene sequence: CDR1 ENHRY, CDR2 SYGVKD. CDR3 residues: CASTSIDLLEIQYF. The CDR3 nucleotides are TGTGCCAGCACCTCTATTGACCTTCTAGAGATCCAGTACTTC.

The chain carries TRBV29-1 and TRBJ2-7; 10 bases are a match to TRBD1. With 7 bases clipped from V and 1 base from J, the junction kept 4 bases outside the gene matches. Germline V gene data show CDR1 as SQVTM and CDR2 as ANQGSEA. The CDR3 contains 13 residues. In DNA, the CDR3 is TGCAGCGCCGGACAGGGGGTATCCTACGAGCAGTACTTC. Translated, it gives CSAGQGVSYEQYF.

A note on this clonotype: One end of the junction is discordant with germline, which a read error may explain. The genes are TRBV29-1 and TRBJ1-2; 9 bases map to TRBD1. The germline V gene has CDR1 SQVTM and CDR2 ANQGSEA. The CDR3 contains 15 residues. The CDR3 DNA follows: TGTGCCAGCAGCTTCCCGGGACAGGGAAACTATGGCTACACCTTC. Translation gives CASSFPGQGNYGYTF.

The gene calls are TRBV14 and TRBJ1-1, with D tentatively TRBD1 (5 bases). Per the germline V gene, CDR1 is SGHDN and CDR2 is FVKESK. The CDR3 extends over 17 amino acids. V was clipped by 8 bases and J by 0 bases, with 22 bases between them. CDR3 sequence reads: CASSPLGAGRMNTEAFF. The CDR3 region has the DNA TGTGCCAGCTCACCACTTGGGGCAGGGAGGATGAACACTGAAGCTTTCTTT.